This section outlines one T cell receptor (beta chain) sequence together with its context. The CDR3 contains 12 residues. The germline V gene encodes CDR1 SNHLY and CDR2 FYNNEI. J was trimmed by 6 bases and V by 4 bases; bases with no gene match: 2. This sample stems from a study of blood T cell repertoires in COVID-19. Study information: COVID-19 samples from acute and convalescent phases originated in the United States, Italy and Spain. The cDNA or gDNA used as material had been derived from T cells, B-cell-depleted T cells, or PBMCs.

In the authors' workflow: Amplified reference gene primers provided the basis for estimating nucleated cell counts. The method was immunoSEQ multiplex PCR; TCRdb's version includes in-frame clones alone and lacks a portion of them. V, J and clone size were drawn from that table, and D and trimming were deduced from the DNA. The sample has about 170,000 clones, approximately 90% seen once. Those enrolled in Seattle joined during active infection and were followed longitudinally afterward. The J gene is TRBJ1-1, the V gene TRBV2; TRBD1 agrees at 7 bases. This TCR was recovered from a man aged 30 to 45 with COVID-19, enrolled during active disease. Source material: peripheral blood. CDR3 region: CASSVGTAEAFF. The CDR3 DNA reads as TGTGCCAGCAGTGTAGGGACAGCTGAAGCTTTCTTT.